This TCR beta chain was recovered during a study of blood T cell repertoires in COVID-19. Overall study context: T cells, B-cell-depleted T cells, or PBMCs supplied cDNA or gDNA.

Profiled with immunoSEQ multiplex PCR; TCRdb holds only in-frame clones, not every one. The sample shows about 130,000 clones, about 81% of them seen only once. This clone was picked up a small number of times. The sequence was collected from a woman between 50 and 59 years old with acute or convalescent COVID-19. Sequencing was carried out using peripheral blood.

The CDR3 region has the DNA TGTGCCAGCAGCTTAACTGGAGATTATGAGCAGTTCTTC. Its protein product is CASSLTGDYEQFF. The chain has TRBV11-3 and TRBJ2-1, with D unresolved. The CDR3 has 13 residues. V was pared by 2 bases and J by 8 bases, with 10 bases between. Germline values: CDR1 SGHNT, CDR2 YENEEA.